The rows below give T cell receptor beta chains drawn from one sample of a study of response to subunit inactivated influenza vaccine. From the RT-PCR reads, TCRdb called clonotypes with MiXCR, one entry per CDR3 protein. The sample lists under 200,000 distinct CDR3 sequences; 9.5% to 15% were seen once. These data also formed part of another study, on T cells expressing NK-cell markers.

The specimen comprised CD8+ T cells sorted from PBMCs, sampled roughly 13 days after vaccination. All receptors derive from a man aged 50-59 years who received an inactivated influenza vaccine. Each CDR3 is given with its conserved first and last residue. D genes are given only for firm matches. The listing skips clone size in some rows; elsewhere it reads once, few, many or a size class.

V gene	D gene	clone size	J gene	CDR3 protein	CDR3 DNA
TRBV2	TRBD1	many	TRBJ2-2	CASSDAEDRTNTGELFF	TGTGCCAGCAGTGATGCGGAGGACAGGACGAACACCGGGGAGCTGTTTTTT
TRBV27	.	few	TRBJ2-7	CASSLNGPSYEQYF	TGTGCCAGCAGTTTAAACGGACCCAGCTACGAGCAGTACTTC
TRBV6-5	.	.	TRBJ2-2	CASSYSGVTGELFF	TGTGCCAGCAGTTACTCGGGGGTTACCGGGGAGCTGTTTTTT
TRBV4-2	.	many	TRBJ2-6	CASSQTVSSGANVLTF	TGTGCCAGCAGCCAAACAGTCAGCTCTGGGGCCAACGTCCTGACTTTC
TRBV20-1	TRBD2	few	TRBJ2-3	CSAASGERTDTQYF	TGCAGTGCCGCCAGCGGGGAACGCACAGATACGCAGTATTTT
TRBV24-1	TRBD2	.	TRBJ2-2	CATSDFEREDTGELFF	TGTGCCACCAGTGATTTTGAGCGGGAGGACACCGGGGAGCTGTTTTTT
TRBV4-3	TRBD2	many	TRBJ2-1	CASSSVAGMYNEQFF	TGCGCCAGCAGCTCAGTAGCGGGGATGTACAATGAGCAGTTCTTC
TRBV20-1	.	.	TRBJ1-4	CSARSGQSGKLFF	TGCAGTGCCCGTTCGGGACAAAGTGGAAAACTGTTTTTT
TRBV6-5	.	.	TRBJ1-5	CASSYSYTGYGNQPQHF	TGTGCCAGCAGTTACAGTTACACAGGGTATGGCAATCAGCCCCAGCATTTT
TRBV11-1	.	many	TRBJ1-1	CASSPLPVMNTEAFF	TGTGCCAGCAGCCCTCTCCCCGTCATGAACACTGAAGCTTTCTTT
TRBV28	.	few	TRBJ1-1	CASSLLGLNTEAFF	TGTGCCAGCAGTTTATTAGGATTGAACACTGAAGCTTTCTTT
TRBV28	.	.	TRBJ1-5	CASSFVRGNQPQHF	TGTGCCAGCAGTTTTGTCAGGGGAAATCAGCCCCAGCATTTT
TRBV28	.	many	TRBJ2-2	CASSGAGELFF	TGTGCCAGCTCGGGCGCCGGGGAGCTGTTTTTT
TRBV7-9	.	many	TRBJ2-7	CASSLGQVYEQYF	TGTGCCAGCAGCTTGGGGCAGGTTTACGAGCAGTACTTC
TRBV15	TRBD2	.	TRBJ2-7	CATSRDIAGGSYEQYF	TGTGCCACCAGCAGGGATATAGCGGGAGGGTCCTACGAGCAGTACTTC
TRBV28	.	many	TRBJ1-1	CASSYREGAEAFF	TGTGCCAGCAGTTACAGGGAGGGGGCTGAAGCTTTCTTT
TRBV9	TRBD2	.	TRBJ2-2	CASSVSGGPSTGELFF	TGTGCCAGCAGCGTCTCGGGGGGGCCTTCCACCGGGGAGCTGTTTTTT
TRBV25-1	.	.	TRBJ2-3	CASRGDTQYF	TGTGCCAGCAGGGGGGATACGCAGTATTTT
TRBV11-2	.	.	TRBJ1-5	CASSPNGGGGQPQHF	TGTGCCAGCAGCCCCAACGGCGGCGGGGGACAGCCCCAGCATTTT
TRBV11-2	TRBD1	.	TRBJ2-7	CASSFWGQGDYEQYF	TGTGCCAGCAGCTTTTGGGGACAGGGGGACTACGAGCAGTACTTC
TRBV12-3/TRBV12-4	.	.	TRBJ2-2	CASTPGGSGGKGTGELFF	TGTGCCAGCACTCCTGGGGGTTCGGGCGGGAAGGGCACCGGGGAGCTGTTTTTT
TRBV6-2/TRBV6-3	.	few	TRBJ1-1	CASSYLDTFENTEAFF	TGTGCCAGCAGTTACTTGGACACCTTCGAGAACACTGAAGCTTTCTTT
TRBV7-9	TRBD1	.	TRBJ2-7	CASNQVGDRAFEQYF	TGTGCCAGCAACCAAGTCGGAGACAGGGCGTTCGAGCAGTACTTC
TRBV12-3/TRBV12-4	.	.	TRBJ1-4	CASSETGSNEKLFF	TGTGCCAGCAGCGAAACAGGGTCCAACGAAAAACTGTTTTTT
TRBV5-1	.	.	TRBJ2-7	CASSWGARSYEQYF	TGCGCCAGCAGCTGGGGGGCGCGGTCCTACGAGCAGTACTTC
TRBV5-1	.	many	TRBJ2-5	CASSFEPTGVQETQYF	TGCGCCAGCAGCTTTGAACCAACGGGGGTCCAAGAGACCCAGTACTTC
TRBV28	.	few	TRBJ2-5	CASSPNEGFETQYF	TGTGCCAGCAGCCCCAACGAAGGGTTTGAGACCCAGTACTTC